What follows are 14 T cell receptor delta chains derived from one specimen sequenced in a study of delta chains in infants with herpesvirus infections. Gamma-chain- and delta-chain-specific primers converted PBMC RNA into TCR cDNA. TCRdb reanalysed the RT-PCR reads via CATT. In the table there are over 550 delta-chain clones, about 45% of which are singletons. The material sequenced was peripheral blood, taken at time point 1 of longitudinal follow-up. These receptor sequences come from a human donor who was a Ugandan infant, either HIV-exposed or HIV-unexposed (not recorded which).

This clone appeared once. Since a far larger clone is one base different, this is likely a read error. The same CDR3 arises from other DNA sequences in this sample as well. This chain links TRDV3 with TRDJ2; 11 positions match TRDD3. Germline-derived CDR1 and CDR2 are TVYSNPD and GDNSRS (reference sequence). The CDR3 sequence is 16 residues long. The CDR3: CAFELGDTTMTAQLFF. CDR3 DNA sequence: TGTGCCTTTGAGCTGGGGGATACAACTATGACAGCGCAACTCTTCTTT.

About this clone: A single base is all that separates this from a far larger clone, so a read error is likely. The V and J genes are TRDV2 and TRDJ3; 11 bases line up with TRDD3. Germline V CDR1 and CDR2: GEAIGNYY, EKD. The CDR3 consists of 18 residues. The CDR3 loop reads CARDTVLGDTWDTRQMFF. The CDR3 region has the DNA TGTGCCCGTGACACCGTACTGGGGGATACCTGGGACACCCGACAGATGTTTTTC.

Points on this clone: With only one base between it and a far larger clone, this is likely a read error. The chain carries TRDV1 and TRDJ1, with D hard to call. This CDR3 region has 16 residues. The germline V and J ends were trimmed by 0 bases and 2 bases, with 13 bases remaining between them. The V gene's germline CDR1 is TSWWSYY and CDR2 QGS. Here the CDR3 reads CALGELVGPRTDKLIF. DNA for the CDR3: TGTGCTCTTGGGGAACTAGTAGGACCGCGTACCGATAAACTCATCTTT.

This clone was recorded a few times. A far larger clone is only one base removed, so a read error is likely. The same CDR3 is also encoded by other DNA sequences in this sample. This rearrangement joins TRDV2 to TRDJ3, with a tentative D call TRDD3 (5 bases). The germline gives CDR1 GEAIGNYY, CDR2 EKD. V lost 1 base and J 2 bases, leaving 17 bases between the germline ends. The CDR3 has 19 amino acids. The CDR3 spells CACDTLGDKVTWDTRQMFF. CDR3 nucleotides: TGTGCCTGTGACACGCTGGGAGATAAAGTAACCTGGGACACCCGACAGATGTTTTTC.

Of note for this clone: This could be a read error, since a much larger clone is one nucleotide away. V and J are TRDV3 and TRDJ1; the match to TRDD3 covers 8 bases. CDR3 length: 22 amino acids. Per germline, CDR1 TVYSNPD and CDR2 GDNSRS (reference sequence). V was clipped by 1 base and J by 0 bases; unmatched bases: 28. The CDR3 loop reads CAFTWSLFCCGGCAGHTDKLIF. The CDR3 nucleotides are TGTGCCTTTACTTGGTCCTTGTTTTGCTGTGGGGGATGCGCTGGACACACCGATAAACTCATCTTT.

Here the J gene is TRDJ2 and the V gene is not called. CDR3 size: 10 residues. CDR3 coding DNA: TGTAGTGCTTTGACAGCACAACTCTTCTTT. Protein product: CSALTAQLFF.

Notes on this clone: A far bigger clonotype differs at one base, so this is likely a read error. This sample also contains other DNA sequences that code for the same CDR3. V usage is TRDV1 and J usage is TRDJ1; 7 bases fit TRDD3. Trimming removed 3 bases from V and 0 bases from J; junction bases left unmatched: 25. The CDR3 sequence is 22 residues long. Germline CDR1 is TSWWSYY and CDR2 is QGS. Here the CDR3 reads CALGDPQPTRYWGIPYTDKLIF. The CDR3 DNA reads TGTGCTCTTGGGGACCCTCAGCCTACCAGGTACTGGGGAATACCGTACACCGATAAACTCATCTTT.

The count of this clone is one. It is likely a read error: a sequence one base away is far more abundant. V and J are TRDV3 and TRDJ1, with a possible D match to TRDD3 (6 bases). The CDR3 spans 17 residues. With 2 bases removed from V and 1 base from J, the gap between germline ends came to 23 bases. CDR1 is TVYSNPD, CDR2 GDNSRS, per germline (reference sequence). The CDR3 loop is CAFAFGAVGGRTDKLIF. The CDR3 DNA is TGTGCCTTTGCGTTCGGAGCTGTTGGGGGCCGCACCGATAAACTCATCTTT.

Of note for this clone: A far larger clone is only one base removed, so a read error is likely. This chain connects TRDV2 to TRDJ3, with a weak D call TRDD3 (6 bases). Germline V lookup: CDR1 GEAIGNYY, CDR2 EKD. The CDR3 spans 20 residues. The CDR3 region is CACDTPPMGVSSWDTRQKFF. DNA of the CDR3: TGTGCCTGTGACACCCCTCCGATGGGGGTAAGCTCCTGGGACACCCGACAGAAGTTTTTC.

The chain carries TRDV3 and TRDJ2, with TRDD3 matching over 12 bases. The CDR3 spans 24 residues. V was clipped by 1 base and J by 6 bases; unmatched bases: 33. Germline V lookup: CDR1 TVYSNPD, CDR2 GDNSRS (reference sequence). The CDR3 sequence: CAFKVRYGHTGGYYHRRGAAQLFF. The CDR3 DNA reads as TGTGCCTTTAAGGTGCGCTACGGTCACACTGGGGGATACTATCATAGGAGGGGGGCAGCACAACTCTTCTTT.

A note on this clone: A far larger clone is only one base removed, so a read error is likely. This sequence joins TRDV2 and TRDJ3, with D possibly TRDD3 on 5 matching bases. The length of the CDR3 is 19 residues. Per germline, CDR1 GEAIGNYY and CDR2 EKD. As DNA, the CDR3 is TGTTCCTGTGACACTGTGGGGCCCTCCCATCCCTGGGACACCCGACAGATGTTTTTC. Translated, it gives CSCDTVGPSHPWDTRQMFF.

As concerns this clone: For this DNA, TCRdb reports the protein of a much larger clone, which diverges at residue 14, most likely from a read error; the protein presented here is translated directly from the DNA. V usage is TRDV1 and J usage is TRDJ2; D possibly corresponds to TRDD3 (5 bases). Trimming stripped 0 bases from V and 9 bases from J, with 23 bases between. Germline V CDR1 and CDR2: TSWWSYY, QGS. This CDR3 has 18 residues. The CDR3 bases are TGTGCTCTTGGGGAACTAGAATCCCCCCCGGTACTGGCAACACAACTCTTCTTT. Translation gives CALGELESPPVLATQLFF.

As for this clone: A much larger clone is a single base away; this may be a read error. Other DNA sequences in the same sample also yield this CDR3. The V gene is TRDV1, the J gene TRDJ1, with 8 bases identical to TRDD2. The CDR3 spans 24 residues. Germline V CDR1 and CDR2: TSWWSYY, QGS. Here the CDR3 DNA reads TGTGCTCTTGGGGAACATGACTTCCTACTTACCAGTACTGGTTCCAAGAGGTACACCGATAAGCTCATCTTT. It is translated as CALGEHDFLLTSTGSKRYTDKLIF.

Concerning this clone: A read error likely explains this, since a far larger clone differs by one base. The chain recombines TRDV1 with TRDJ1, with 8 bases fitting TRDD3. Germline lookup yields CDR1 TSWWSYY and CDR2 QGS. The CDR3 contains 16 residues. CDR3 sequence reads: CALEERGGSHTDKLIF. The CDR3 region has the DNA TGTGCTCTTGAGGAACGTGGGGGATCCCACACCGATAAACTCATCTTT.